These 23 T cell receptor beta chains were sequenced from one sample in a study of spatial heterogeneity in lung cancer. Antigens of these TCRs are unknown. The time point denotes: sample taken at primary tumor resection. TCRdb re-called the 5' RACE reads with MiXCR, one entry per CDR3 protein. The sample carries about 13,000 distinct CDR3 sequences, under 6% recorded once. Study-level findings and limits: The number of expanded tumor alpha and beta chains correlated with mutation number.

Sequenced here: lung tumor tissue, sampled at surgery. The receptor set was obtained from a male donor with early-stage non-small cell lung cancer.

This clonotype was detected ten times or more. The chain links TRBV7-9 to TRBJ1-2; D possibly corresponds to TRBD1 (6 bases). The CDR3 covers 17 residues. The germline V gene encodes CDR1 SEHNR and CDR2 FQNEAQ (reference sequence). V lost 2 bases to trimming and J lost 3 bases, with 19 bases between them. Here the CDR3 DNA reads TGTGCCAGCAGCTTAACCCCTGGGTTCAGGGGAGACTATGGCTACACCTTC. Its translation is CASSLTPGFRGDYGYTF.

This clonotype has more than one count but fewer than ten. The chain carries TRBV2 and TRBJ1-5; tentative D call: TRBD1 (5 bases). CDR1 is SNHLY, CDR2 FYNNEI, per germline. This CDR3 region has 13 residues. Trimming removed 7 bases at V and 3 bases at J, with 10 bases between. The CDR3: CASTGDLNQPQHF. The CDR3 bases are TGTGCCAGCACGGGGGACCTCAATCAGCCCCAGCATTTT. The full variable domain, rest sourced from reference TRBV2 and TRBJ1-5, is EPEVTQTPSHQVTQMGQEVILRCVPISNHLYFYWYRQILGQKVEFLVSFYNNEISEKSEIFDDQFSVERPDGSNFTLKIRSTKLEDSAMYFCASTGDLNQPQHFGDGTRLSIL.

This clonotype came up many times. The rearrangement joins TRBV6-5 to TRBJ2-2; D is undetermined. Deletions cut 6 bases from V and 2 bases from J, with 7 bases between. The germline V gene encodes CDR1 MNHEY and CDR2 SVGAGI. This CDR3 has 13 amino acids. CDR3 region: CASRDGNTGELFF. The DNA for the CDR3 is TGTGCCAGCAGGGACGGCAACACCGGGGAGCTGTTTTTT.

CDR3 DNA: TGTGCCAGCAGCAGGTCAGGGTCTGGCACTGAAGCTTTCTTT. Translation gives CASSRSGSGTEAFF. J is TRBJ1-1 and V is TRBV9, with D possibly being TRBD1 (5 bases). The CDR3 loop spans 14 amino acids. Trimming shortened V by 4 bases and J by 4 bases, and 14 bases separated the two germline ends. The germline CDR1 and CDR2 sequences are SGDLS and YYNGEE.

This chain connects TRBV19 to TRBJ2-5; D is unclear. CDR3 length: 15 residues. The V gene's germline CDR1 is LNHDA and CDR2 SQIVND (reference sequence). The V end lost 5 bases, the J end lost 2 bases, and 15 bases lay between the germline ends. The CDR3 DNA is TGTGCCAGTAGTCCCTTCGGCAGGCGTCAAGAGACCCAGTACTTC. The encoded protein is CASSPFGRRQETQYF.

This clonotype was counted many times. This CDR3 reads CASSLAGVELFF. CDR3 sequence (DNA): TGCGCCAGCAGCTTGGCCGGGGTCGAACTGTTTTTT. The genes are TRBV5-1 and TRBJ1-4; no reliable D call. This CDR3 spans 12 amino acids. In germline, CDR1 is SGHRS, CDR2 YFSETQ. V was pared by 0 bases and J by 12 bases, with 9 bases between.

The chain links TRBV27 to TRBJ2-7; TRBD1 agrees at 8 bases. CDR3 size: 13 residues. Per germline, CDR1 MNHEY and CDR2 SMNVEV (reference sequence). V lost 6 bases, J lost 5 bases, and 6 bases stayed unmatched. Written as DNA, the CDR3 is TGTGCCAGCAGGCGGACAGGGTCGGACGAGCAGTACTTC. Amino acids: CASRRTGSDEQYF.

Many counts were recorded for this clonotype. This chain connects TRBV6-1 to TRBJ2-3, with TRBD2 matching over 9 bases. Germline-derived CDR1 and CDR2 are MNHNS and SASEGT. The CDR3 is 15 amino acids. After removal of 2 bases from V and 5 bases from J, the junction contained 5 bases not matched to a gene. DNA for the CDR3: TGTGCCAGCAGTGAAAGCGGGGGGTTTGTAGATACGCAGTATTTT. Amino acids: CASSESGGFVDTQYF.

This clonotype has a count of ten or more. V usage is TRBV7-2 and J usage is TRBJ1-5, with a possible D match to TRBD1 (5 bases). CDR1 and CDR2 from the germline V gene are SGHTA and FQGNSA. Trimming removed 2 bases at V and 2 bases at J, with 7 bases between. This CDR3 spans 14 amino acids. CDR3 region: CASSLRGGNQPQHF. CDR3 coding DNA: TGTGCCAGCAGCTTACGGGGGGGCAATCAGCCCCAGCATTTT.

This rearrangement joins TRBV29-1 to TRBJ1-4, with a possible D match to TRBD1 (5 bases). Germline V gives CDR1 SQVTM, CDR2 ANQGSEA. Trimming pared 5 bases from V and 7 bases from J, leaving 17 bases between. The CDR3 is 14 residues long. CDR3 protein: CSVRDFKATEKLFF. CDR3 coding DNA: TGCAGCGTTCGGGACTTTAAGGCCACTGAAAAACTGTTTTTT.

This clonotype was observed at least ten times. The rearrangement joins TRBV7-2 to TRBJ1-1; D remains ambiguous. The CDR3 sequence is 14 residues long. The germline CDR1 and CDR2 sequences are SGHTA and FQGNSA. The germline V and J ends were trimmed by 4 bases and 5 bases, with 14 bases remaining between them. CDR3 in amino acids: CASSSLAGRTEAFF. Written as DNA, the CDR3 is TGTGCCAGCAGCTCTCTAGCGGGTAGAACTGAAGCTTTCTTT. The variable domain in full, with the rest retrieved from reference TRBV7-2 and TRBJ1-1, is GAGVSQSPSNKVTEKGKDVELRCDPISGHTALYWYRQSLGQGLEFLIYFQGNSAPDKSGLPSDRFSAERTGGSVSTLTIQRTQQEDSAVYLCASSSLAGRTEAFFGQGTRLTVV.

This clonotype is medium-sized (0.01 to 0.1%) in the sample. This chain connects TRBV28 to TRBJ1-3; D is possibly TRBD1 (5 bases). Germline assignment: CDR1 MDHEN and CDR2 SYDVKM. This CDR3 region has 15 residues. V was pared by 6 bases and J by 5 bases, with 17 bases between. The CDR3 loop reads CASSPAGGYRNTIYF. The DNA for the CDR3 is TGTGCCAGCAGCCCCGCGGGGGGTTATCGAAACACCATATATTTT.

This clonotype has at least ten counts. The V gene is TRBV4-1, the J gene TRBJ1-5; D gene uncertain. The ends were cut back, 1 base at V and 5 bases at J, with 9 bases in the middle. CDR1 and CDR2 from the germline V gene are MGHRA and YSYEKL. This CDR3 is built from 14 residues. CDR3 sequence (DNA): TGCGCCAGCAGCCAAGTAGGAATGGATCAGCCCCAGCATTTT. Translating it yields CASSQVGMDQPQHF.

The gene calls are TRBV24-1 and TRBJ2-1; no definite D call. The CDR3 is 13 amino acids. The germline gives CDR1 KGHDR, CDR2 SFDVKD. V was shortened by 4 bases and J by 3 bases, with 6 bases between the two germline ends. CDR3 sequence (DNA): TGTGCCACCAGTGACCTTCGCTACAATGAGCAGTTCTTC. Protein sequence: CATSDLRYNEQFF.

This clonotype was counted at least ten times. The chain combines TRBV7-2 with TRBJ2-4; tentative D call: TRBD2 (5 bases). V dropped 3 bases and J dropped 7 bases, with 7 bases sitting between them. The CDR3 is 12 amino acids. In germline, CDR1 is SGHTA, CDR2 FQGNSA. CDR3 DNA sequence: TGTGCCAGCAGCTTCATAGCGAACATTCAGTACTTC. Its translation is CASSFIANIQYF.

This chain joins TRBV7-2 and TRBJ1-2; D gene ambiguous. Per the germline V gene, CDR1 is SGHTA and CDR2 is FQGNSA. The germline V and J ends were trimmed by 1 base and 2 bases, with 8 bases remaining between them. There are 14 residues in the CDR3. The CDR3 loop reads CASSLEHTNYGYTF. In nucleotides, the CDR3 is TGTGCCAGCAGCTTAGAACATACCAACTATGGCTACACCTTC.

This clonotype was counted many times. The chain carries TRBV30 and TRBJ1-5; D is unresolved. The CDR3 loop spans 15 amino acids. Germline V gene sequence: CDR1 GTSNPN, CDR2 SVGIG (reference sequence). Trimming removed 0 bases from V and 2 bases from J, with 11 bases in between. The CDR3 region is CAWSVLGFGNQPQHF. For the CDR3, the DNA is TGTGCCTGGAGTGTACTGGGGTTCGGCAATCAGCCCCAGCATTTT.

By proportion, this clonotype is medium-sized (0.01 to 0.1%). The chain links TRBV28 to TRBJ2-6; D is undetermined. The germline gives CDR1 MDHEN, CDR2 SYDVKM. CDR3 length: 18 residues. V lost 4 bases and J 2 bases, leaving 18 bases between the germline ends. CDR3: CASSSTTVMLPGANVLTF. Written as DNA, the CDR3 is TGTGCCAGCAGTTCCACGACCGTTATGCTTCCTGGGGCCAACGTCCTGACTTTC.

Within the sample, this clonotype is medium-sized. This chain uses TRBV28 with TRBJ2-7; maybe TRBD1 (6 bases). This CDR3 has 17 amino acids. The V gene lost 4 bases and the J gene lost 0 bases, with 19 bases spanning the gap. From germline, CDR1 is MDHEN and CDR2 SYDVKM. As DNA, the CDR3 is TGTGCCAGCAGTTCAACTATGGGGGCTACTAGCTCCTACGAGCAGTACTTC. Translation: CASSSTMGATSSYEQYF.

This clonotype has at least ten counts. This chain connects TRBV27 to TRBJ2-2; a possible D gene is TRBD2 (6 bases). This CDR3 spans 15 amino acids. The germline CDR1 and CDR2 sequences are MNHEY and SMNVEV (reference sequence). Trimming left V 5 bases short and J 6 bases short, with 16 bases between. The DNA of the CDR3 is TGTGCCAGCAGTCCCACGGGGACTTTGGCCGGGGAGCTGTTTTTT. Protein: CASSPTGTLAGELFF.

Many counts were recorded for this clonotype. The chain recombines TRBV11-2 with TRBJ2-5, with D possibly matching TRBD1 (5 bases). In germline, CDR1 is SGHAT, CDR2 FQNNGV. Deletions cut 4 bases from V and 5 bases from J, with 14 bases between. The CDR3 covers 14 residues. The chain's CDR3 is CASSSIRGSETQYF. The CDR3 DNA reads as TGTGCCAGCAGCTCTATAAGGGGTTCGGAGACCCAGTACTTC. Together with reference TRBV11-2 and TRBJ2-5, the CDR3 gives the full variable domain: EAGVAQSPRYKIIEKRQSVAFWCNPISGHATLYWYQQILGQGPKLLIQFQNNGVVDDSQLPKDRFSAERLKGVDSTLKIQPAKLEDSAVYLCASSSIRGSETQYFGPGTRLLVL.

At least ten counts were recorded for this clonotype. V usage is TRBV6-2 or TRBV6-3 and J usage is TRBJ2-5, with a weak D call TRBD1 (6 bases). This CDR3 comprises 13 residues. The V gene lost 3 bases and the J gene lost 5 bases, with 10 bases spanning the gap. The germline V gene has CDR1 MNHEY and CDR2 SVGEGT. The CDR3: CASSYSGVETQYF. CDR3 DNA: TGTGCCAGCAGTTATTCAGGGGTGGAGACCCAGTACTTC.

This clonotype was seen many times. The chain recombines TRBV6-1 with TRBJ1-5; D remains unclear. Germline loops: CDR1 MNHNS, CDR2 SASEGT. Trimming pared 0 bases from V and 9 bases from J, leaving 12 bases between. The CDR3 loop spans 14 amino acids. This CDR3 reads CASSEAEKGLPQHF. Written as DNA, the CDR3 is TGTGCCAGCAGTGAAGCAGAGAAGGGCTTGCCCCAGCATTTT.